This TCR beta chain was captured in a study of PD-1 blockade in mismatch repair-deficient tumors. Study-wide results and limits: After pembrolizumab, tumor-resident clones rose rapidly, then generally contracted before radiologic responses.

About this clone itself: Its target is not known.

PCR or immunohistochemistry showed mismatch repair deficiency in every enrolled patient. TCRs were sequenced from a few patients responding to pembrolizumab. Assay used: immunoSEQ multiplex PCR; TCRdb lists only in-frame clones, some missing. The table has 60,000 to 65,000 clones, approximately 88% seen once. The sample here was peripheral blood, taken 52 weeks after starting pembrolizumab. The clonotype was recovered from an adult with mismatch repair-deficient cancer.

In nucleotides, the CDR3 is TGTGCCAGCAGTGCCGGGACTAGCACAGATACGCAGTATTTT. Translated: CASSAGTSTDTQYF. The rearrangement uses TRBV6-4 and TRBJ2-3; possible D gene TRBD2, 6 bases. This CDR3 contains 14 residues. V was shortened by 4 bases and J by 0 bases, with 8 bases between the two germline ends. CDR1 is MRHNA and CDR2 is SNTAGT in the germline V gene.